This TCR beta chain was identified during a study of molecular identifiers for immune sequencing clone quantification. Study summary: In replicates, RNA taken from approximately 22,000 or 94,000 naive CD8 cells was divided five ways, and four portions underwent sequencing.

MiXCR was run by TCRdb on the PCR reads, yielding one entry per CDR3 protein. The sample carries 460,000 or so distinct CDR3 sequences, 20% to 25% recorded once. At least ten counts were recorded for this clonotype. Its antigen is unidentified. Findings and limits, study-wide: Single-cell amounts of spiked Jurkat TCR RNA were reportedly detectable among about a million naive cells.

Naive CD8 libraries used about 17,000 to 1,000,000 sorted cells and 10%, 30% or 50% RNA. Sorting was used to obtain naive CD8 T cells (CD8+CD4-CCR7+CD45RA+). The CDR3 is 13 amino acids. Germline lookup yields CDR1 SQVTM and CDR2 ANQGSEA. The germline V and J ends were trimmed by 4 bases and 0 bases, with 8 bases remaining between them. The V call is TRBV29-1, the J call TRBJ2-3; the D is unclear. This sequence was found in a human donor in good health. Some libraries in this study had Jurkat cell RNA spiked in. The sequenced material came from naive CD8+ T cells from blood, with Jurkat cell RNA spiked in. Subset of the sample: FACS-sorted CD8+CD4-CCR7+CD45RA+ naive T cells. The CDR3 here is CSVGVSSTDTQYF. CDR3 sequence (DNA): TGCAGCGTTGGGGTCAGTAGCACAGATACGCAGTATTTT.